The text below deals with one T cell receptor beta chain. Its antigen is not identified. TCRdb's table, derived via immunoSEQ multiplex PCR, lists solely in-frame clones and lacks some. The sample has about 44,000 clones, about 90% seen once. The length of the CDR3 is 15 residues. V was clipped by 4 bases and J by 4 bases, with 17 bases between them. Germline V gene lookup returns CDR1 SGHRS and CDR2 YFSETQ. The data originate from a study of PD-L1 blockade in urothelial cancer. The wider study: Starting in about 2014, patients were given atezolizumab (1,200 mg intravenously every 3 weeks). Male patients with bladder-origin urothelial cancer numbered about nine tenths of the roughly 29. The median number of T cells present in blood samples was around 150,000. Study-wide points: TCR clonality was measured in pretreatment peripheral blood. Clonality below the median predicted better survival.

The time point: peripheral blood 6 weeks after treatment start. The chain is built from TRBV5-1 and TRBJ1-1, with a possible D match to TRBD1 (6 bases). The sequence came from a man between 65 and 85 years old with urothelial cancer. This specimen was PBMCs, taken around atezolizumab (anti-PD-L1) treatment. This chain's CDR3 is CASSQGGGGGTEAFF. CDR3 sequence (DNA): TGCGCCAGCAGCCAGGGAGGAGGGGGGGGCACTGAAGCTTTCTTT.